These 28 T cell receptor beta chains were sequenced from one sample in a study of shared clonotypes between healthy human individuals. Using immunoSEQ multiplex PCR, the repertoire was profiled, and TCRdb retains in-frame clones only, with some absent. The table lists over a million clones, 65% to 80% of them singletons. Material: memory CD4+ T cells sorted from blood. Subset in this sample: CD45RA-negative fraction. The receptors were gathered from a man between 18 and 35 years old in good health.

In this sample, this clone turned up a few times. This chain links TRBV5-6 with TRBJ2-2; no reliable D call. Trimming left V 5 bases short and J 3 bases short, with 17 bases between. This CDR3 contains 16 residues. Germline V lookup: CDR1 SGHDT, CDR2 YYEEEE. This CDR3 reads CASSKKDVRYTGELFF. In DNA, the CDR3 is TGTGCCAGCAGTAAGAAGGACGTTAGATACACCGGGGAGCTGTTTTTT.

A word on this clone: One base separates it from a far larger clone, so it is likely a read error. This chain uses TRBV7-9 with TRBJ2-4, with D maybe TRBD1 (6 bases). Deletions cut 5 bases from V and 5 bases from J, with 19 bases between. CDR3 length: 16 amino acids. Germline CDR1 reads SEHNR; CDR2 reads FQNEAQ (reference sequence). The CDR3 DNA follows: TGTGCCAGCAGCCCCACAGGGTTTACCGAAGAAAACATTCAGTACTTC. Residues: CASSPTGFTEENIQYF.

The CDR3 reads CASSEVGWGPANTGELFF. The CDR3, as DNA: TGTGCCAGCAGTGAAGTCGGGTGGGGGCCAGCCAACACCGGGGAGCTGTTTTTT. J is TRBJ2-2 and V is TRBV2; the D gene is possibly TRBD1 (6 bases). The germline V and J ends were trimmed by 1 base and 2 bases, with 17 bases remaining between them. Germline values: CDR1 SNHLY, CDR2 FYNNEI. CDR3 size: 18 residues.

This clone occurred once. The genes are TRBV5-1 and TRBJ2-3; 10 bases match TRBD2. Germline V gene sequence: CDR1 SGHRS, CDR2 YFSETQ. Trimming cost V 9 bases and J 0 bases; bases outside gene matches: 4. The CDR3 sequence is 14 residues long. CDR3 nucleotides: TGCGCCACGACTAGCGGGTTTAGCACAGATACGCAGTATTTT. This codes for CATTSGFSTDTQYF.

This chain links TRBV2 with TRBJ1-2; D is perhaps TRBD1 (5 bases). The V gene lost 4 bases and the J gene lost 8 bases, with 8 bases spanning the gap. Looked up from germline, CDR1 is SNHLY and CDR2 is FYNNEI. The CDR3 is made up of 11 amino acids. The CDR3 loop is CASSAGYGYTF. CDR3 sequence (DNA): TGTGCCAGCAGTGCAGGGTACGGCTACACCTTC.

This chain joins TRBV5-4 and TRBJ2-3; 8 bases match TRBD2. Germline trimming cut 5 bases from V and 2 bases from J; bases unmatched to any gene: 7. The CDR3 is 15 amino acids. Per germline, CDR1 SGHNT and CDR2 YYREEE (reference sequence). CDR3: CASRATSGPTDTQYF. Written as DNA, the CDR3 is TGTGCCAGCAGAGCCACTAGCGGTCCCACAGATACGCAGTATTTT.

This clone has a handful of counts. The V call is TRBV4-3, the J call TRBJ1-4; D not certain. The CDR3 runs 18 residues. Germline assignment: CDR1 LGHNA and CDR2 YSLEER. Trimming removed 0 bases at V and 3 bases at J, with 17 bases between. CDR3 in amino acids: CASSQESGLSTANEKLFF. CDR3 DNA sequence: TGCGCCAGCAGCCAAGAATCCGGGCTGAGTACGGCTAATGAAAAACTGTTTTTT.

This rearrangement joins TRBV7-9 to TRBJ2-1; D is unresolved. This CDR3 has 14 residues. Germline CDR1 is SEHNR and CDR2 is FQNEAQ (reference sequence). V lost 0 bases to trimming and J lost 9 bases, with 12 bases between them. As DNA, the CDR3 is TGTGCCAGCAGCTTAGCGCAATACGGCGCTGAGCAGTTCTTC. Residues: CASSLAQYGAEQFF.

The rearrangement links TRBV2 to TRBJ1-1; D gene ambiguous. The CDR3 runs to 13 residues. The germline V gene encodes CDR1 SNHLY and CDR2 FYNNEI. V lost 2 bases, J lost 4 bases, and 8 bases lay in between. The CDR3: CASSESRVTEAFF. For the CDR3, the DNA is TGTGCCAGCAGTGAAAGCCGGGTCACTGAAGCTTTCTTT.

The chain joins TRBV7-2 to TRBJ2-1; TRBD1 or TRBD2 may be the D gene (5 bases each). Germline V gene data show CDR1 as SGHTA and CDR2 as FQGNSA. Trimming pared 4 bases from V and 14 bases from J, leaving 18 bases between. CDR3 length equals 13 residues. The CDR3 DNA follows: TGTGCCAGCAGCTCCCGGGACGGGGAAATGGAGTTCTTC. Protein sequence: CASSSRDGEMEFF.

The CDR3 nucleotides are TGTGCCGCCCTAGCGGGGCAGAACACCGGGGAGCTGTTTTTT. It codes for CAALAGQNTGELFF. The chain employs TRBV30 and TRBJ2-2; 9 nucleotides agree with TRBD2. The CDR3 has 14 amino acids. Trimming at V came to 8 bases and at J to 1 base, leaving 5 bases not matched to a gene. Germline V gives CDR1 GTSNPN, CDR2 SVGIG (reference sequence).

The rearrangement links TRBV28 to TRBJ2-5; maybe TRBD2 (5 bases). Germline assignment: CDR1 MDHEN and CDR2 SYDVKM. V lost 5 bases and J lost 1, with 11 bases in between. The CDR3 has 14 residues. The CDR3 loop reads CASSGRAGQETQYF. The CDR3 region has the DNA TGTGCCAGCAGTGGTAGGGCGGGCCAAGAGACCCAGTACTTC.

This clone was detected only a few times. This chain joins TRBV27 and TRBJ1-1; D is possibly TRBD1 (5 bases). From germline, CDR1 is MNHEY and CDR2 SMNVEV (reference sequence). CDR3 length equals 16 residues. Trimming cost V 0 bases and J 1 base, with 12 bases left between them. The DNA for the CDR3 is TGTGCCAGCAGTTTATCTCAGGGCAGGAGGAACACTGAAGCTTTCTTT. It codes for CASSLSQGRRNTEAFF.

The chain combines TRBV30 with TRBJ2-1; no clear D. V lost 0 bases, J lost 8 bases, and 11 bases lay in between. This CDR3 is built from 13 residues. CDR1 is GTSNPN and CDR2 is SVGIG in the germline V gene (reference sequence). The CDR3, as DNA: TGTGCCTGGAGTGTATCTCAGATCTATGAGCAGTTCTTC. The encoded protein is CAWSVSQIYEQFF.

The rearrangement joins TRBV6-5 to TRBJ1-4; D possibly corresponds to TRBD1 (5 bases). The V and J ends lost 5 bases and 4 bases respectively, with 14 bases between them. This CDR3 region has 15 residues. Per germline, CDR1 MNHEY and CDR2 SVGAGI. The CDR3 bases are TGTGCCAGCAGTCCTAGGACAAGTTTTAATGAAAAACTGTTTTTT. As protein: CASSPRTSFNEKLFF.

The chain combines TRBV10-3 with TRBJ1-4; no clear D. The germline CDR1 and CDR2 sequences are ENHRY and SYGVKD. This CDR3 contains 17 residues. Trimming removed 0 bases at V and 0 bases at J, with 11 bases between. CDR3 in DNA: TGTGCCATCAGTGAGTCTGAGTGGGGTGCAACTAATGAAAAACTGTTTTTT. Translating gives CAISESEWGATNEKLFF.

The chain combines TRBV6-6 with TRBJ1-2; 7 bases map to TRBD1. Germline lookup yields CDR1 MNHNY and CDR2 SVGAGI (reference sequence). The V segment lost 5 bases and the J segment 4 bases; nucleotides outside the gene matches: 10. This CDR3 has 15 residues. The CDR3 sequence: CASSTDRVLGYGYTF. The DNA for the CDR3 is TGTGCCAGCAGTACAGACAGGGTCCTAGGCTATGGCTACACCTTC.

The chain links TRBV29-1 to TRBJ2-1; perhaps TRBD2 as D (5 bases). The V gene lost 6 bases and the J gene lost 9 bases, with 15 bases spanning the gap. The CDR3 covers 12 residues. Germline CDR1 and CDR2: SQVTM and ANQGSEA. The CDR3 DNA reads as TGCAGCGTACTAGACAATTCTGCTGAGCAGTTCTTC. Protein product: CSVLDNSAEQFF.

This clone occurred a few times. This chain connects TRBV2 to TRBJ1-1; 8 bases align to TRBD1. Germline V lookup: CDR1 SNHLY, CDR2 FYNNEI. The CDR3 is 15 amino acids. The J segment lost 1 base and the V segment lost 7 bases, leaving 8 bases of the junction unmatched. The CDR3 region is CASTSGTGGNTEAFF. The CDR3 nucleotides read TGTGCCAGCACCTCCGGGACAGGCGGGAACACTGAAGCTTTCTTT.

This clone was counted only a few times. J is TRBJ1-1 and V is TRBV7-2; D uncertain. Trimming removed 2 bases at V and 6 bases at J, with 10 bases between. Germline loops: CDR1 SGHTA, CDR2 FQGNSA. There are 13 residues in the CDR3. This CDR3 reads CASSLREGSEAFF. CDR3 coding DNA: TGTGCCAGCAGCTTAAGAGAGGGATCTGAAGCTTTCTTT.

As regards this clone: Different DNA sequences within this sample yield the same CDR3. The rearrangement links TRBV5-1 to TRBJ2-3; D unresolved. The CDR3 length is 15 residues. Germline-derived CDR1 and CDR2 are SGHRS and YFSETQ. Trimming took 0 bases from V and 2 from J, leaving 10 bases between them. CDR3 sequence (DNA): TGCGCCAGCAGCTTGGAAGGGCGATACACAGATACGCAGTATTTT. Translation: CASSLEGRYTDTQYF.

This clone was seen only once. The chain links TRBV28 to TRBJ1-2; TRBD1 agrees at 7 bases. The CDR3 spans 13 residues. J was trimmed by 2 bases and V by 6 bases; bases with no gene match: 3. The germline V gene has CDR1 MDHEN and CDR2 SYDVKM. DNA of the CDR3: TGTGCCAGCAGAAACAGGGGAAACTATGGCTACACCTTC. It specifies CASRNRGNYGYTF.

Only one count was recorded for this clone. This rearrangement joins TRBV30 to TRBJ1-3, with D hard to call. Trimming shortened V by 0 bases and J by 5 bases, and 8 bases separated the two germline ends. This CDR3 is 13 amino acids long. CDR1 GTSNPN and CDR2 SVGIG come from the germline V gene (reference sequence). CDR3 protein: CAWSVGNRNTIYF. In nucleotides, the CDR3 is TGTGCCTGGAGTGTAGGCAACAGAAACACCATATATTTT.

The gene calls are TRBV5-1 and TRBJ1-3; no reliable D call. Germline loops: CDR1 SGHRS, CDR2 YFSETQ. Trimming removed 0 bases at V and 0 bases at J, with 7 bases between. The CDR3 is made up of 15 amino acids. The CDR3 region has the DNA TGCGCCAGCAGCTTGGCCGAAGTCTCTGGAAACACCATATATTTT. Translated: CASSLAEVSGNTIYF.

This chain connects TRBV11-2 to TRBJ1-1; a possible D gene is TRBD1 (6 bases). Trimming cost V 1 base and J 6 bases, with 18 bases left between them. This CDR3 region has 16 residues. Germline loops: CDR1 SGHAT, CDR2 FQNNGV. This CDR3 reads CASSLGLQGDRSEAFF. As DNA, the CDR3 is TGTGCCAGCAGCTTAGGGTTACAGGGAGATAGGTCTGAAGCTTTCTTT.

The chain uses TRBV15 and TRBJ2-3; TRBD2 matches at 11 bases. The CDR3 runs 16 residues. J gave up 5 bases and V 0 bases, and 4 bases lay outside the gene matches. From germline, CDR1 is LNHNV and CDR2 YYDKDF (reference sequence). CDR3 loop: CATSRDFGLAGDTQYF. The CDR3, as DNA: TGTGCCACCAGCAGAGATTTTGGACTAGCGGGAGATACGCAGTATTTT.

The CDR3 here is CASSPRRIMNTEAFF. CDR3 DNA: TGTGCCAGCAGTCCCCGTAGGATAATGAACACTGAAGCTTTCTTT. The chain recombines TRBV5-6 with TRBJ1-1; the D is unclear. The CDR3 is 15 residues long. In germline, CDR1 is SGHDT, CDR2 YYEEEE. V lost 5 bases, J lost 0 bases, and 14 bases lay in between.

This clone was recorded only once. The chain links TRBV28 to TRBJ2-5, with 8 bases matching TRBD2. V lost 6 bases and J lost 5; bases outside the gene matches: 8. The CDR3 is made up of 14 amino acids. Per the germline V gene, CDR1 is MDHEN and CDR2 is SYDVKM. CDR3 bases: TGTGCCAGCAGCCCCGGGACTAGAAGCGAGACCCAGTACTTC. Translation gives CASSPGTRSETQYF. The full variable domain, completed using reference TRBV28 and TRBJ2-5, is DVKVTQSSRYLVKRTGEKVFLECVQDMDHENMFWYRQDPGLGLRLIYFSYDVKMKEKGDIPEGYSVSREKKERFSLILESASTNQTSMYLCASSPGTRSETQYFGPGTRLLVL.